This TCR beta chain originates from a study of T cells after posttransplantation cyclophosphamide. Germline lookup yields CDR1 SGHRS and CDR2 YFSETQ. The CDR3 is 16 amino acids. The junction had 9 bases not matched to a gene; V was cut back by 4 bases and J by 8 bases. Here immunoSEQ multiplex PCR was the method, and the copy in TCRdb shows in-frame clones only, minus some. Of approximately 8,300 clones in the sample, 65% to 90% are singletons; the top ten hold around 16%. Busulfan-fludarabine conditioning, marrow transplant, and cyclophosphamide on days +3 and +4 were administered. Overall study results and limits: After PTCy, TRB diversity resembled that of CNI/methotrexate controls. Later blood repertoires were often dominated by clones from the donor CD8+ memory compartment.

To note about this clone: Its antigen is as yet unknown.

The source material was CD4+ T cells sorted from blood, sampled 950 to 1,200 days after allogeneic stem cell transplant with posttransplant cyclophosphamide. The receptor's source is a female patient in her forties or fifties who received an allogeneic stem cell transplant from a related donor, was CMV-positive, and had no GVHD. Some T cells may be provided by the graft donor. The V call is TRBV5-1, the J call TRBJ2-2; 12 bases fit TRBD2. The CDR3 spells CASSQTSGGPRGELFF. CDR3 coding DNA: TGCGCCAGCAGCCAGACTAGCGGGGGACCGCGAGGGGAGCTGTTTTTT. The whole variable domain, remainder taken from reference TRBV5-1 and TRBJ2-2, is KAGVTQTPRYLIKTRGQQVTLSCSPISGHRSVSWYQQTPGQGLQFLFEYFSETQRNKGNFPGRFSGRQFSNSRSEMNVSTLELGDSALYLCASSQTSGGPRGELFFGEGSRLTVL.